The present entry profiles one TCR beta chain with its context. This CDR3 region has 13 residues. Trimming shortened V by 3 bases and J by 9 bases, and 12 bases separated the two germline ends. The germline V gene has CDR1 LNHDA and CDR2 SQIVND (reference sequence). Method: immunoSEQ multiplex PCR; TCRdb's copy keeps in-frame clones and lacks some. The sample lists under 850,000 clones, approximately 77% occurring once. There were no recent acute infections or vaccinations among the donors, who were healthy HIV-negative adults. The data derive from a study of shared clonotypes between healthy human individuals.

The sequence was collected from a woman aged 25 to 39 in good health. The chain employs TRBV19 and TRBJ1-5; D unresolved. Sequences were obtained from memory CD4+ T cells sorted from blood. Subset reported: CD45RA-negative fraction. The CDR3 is CASSMLSRPPQHF. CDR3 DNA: TGTGCCAGTAGTATGTTATCCCGCCCGCCCCAGCATTTT.